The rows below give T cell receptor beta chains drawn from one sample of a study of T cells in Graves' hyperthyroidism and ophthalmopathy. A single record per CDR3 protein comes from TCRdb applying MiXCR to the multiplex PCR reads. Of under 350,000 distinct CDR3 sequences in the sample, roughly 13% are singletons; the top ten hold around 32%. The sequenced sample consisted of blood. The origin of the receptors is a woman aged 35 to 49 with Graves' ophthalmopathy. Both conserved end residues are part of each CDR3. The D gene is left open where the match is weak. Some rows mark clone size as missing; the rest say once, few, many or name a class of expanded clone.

CDR3nt: TGTGCCAGCAGCTTTCAAGGGAACGTAAACACCGGGGAGCTGTTTTTT
CDR3aa: CASSFQGNVNTGELFF
v_gene: TRBV7-6
j_gene: TRBJ2-2
abundance: NA
d_gene: NA

CDR3nt: TGCAGTGTTAAAGAAAGCGGGAGGTGGGTGGAGACCCAGTACTTC
CDR3aa: CSVKESGRWVETQYF
v_gene: TRBV20-1
j_gene: TRBJ2-5
abundance: few
d_gene: TRBD2

CDR3nt: TGCAGTGCTAGAGATATCGGGACAGGTGACTACGAGCAGTACTTC
CDR3aa: CSARDIGTGDYEQYF
v_gene: TRBV20-1
j_gene: TRBJ2-7
abundance: few
d_gene: TRBD1

CDR3nt: TGTGCCAGCTCAGCCGTGACTAGGACCAAACTCACAGATACGCAGTATTTT
CDR3aa: CASSAVTRTKLTDTQYF
v_gene: TRBV18
j_gene: TRBJ2-3
abundance: few
d_gene: NA

CDR3nt: TGTGCCAGCAGTTTTGCCGACATCGGAAACATTCAGTACTTC
CDR3aa: CASSFADIGNIQYF
v_gene: TRBV12-3/TRBV12-4
j_gene: TRBJ2-4
abundance: NA
d_gene: NA

CDR3nt: TGTGCCAGCAGTTTGTCCGGGACAGCAAATAATTCACCCCTCCACTTT
CDR3aa: CASSLSGTANNSPLHF
v_gene: TRBV28
j_gene: TRBJ1-6
abundance: NA
d_gene: TRBD1

CDR3nt: TGTGCCAGCAGCTTATCAGGGGGCAAGGAGACCCAGTACTTC
CDR3aa: CASSLSGGKETQYF
v_gene: TRBV7-2
j_gene: TRBJ2-5
abundance: NA
d_gene: TRBD1

CDR3nt: TGTGCCAGCTCACCGGGACAGGAGAAACAATATGGCTACACCTTC
CDR3aa: CASSPGQEKQYGYTF
v_gene: TRBV18
j_gene: TRBJ1-2
abundance: NA
d_gene: TRBD1

CDR3nt: TGTGCCAGCTCAACACAGACAGGGGGCAATTCACCCCTCCACTTT
CDR3aa: CASSTQTGGNSPLHF
v_gene: TRBV18
j_gene: TRBJ1-6
abundance: few
d_gene: TRBD1

CDR3nt: TGTGCCAGCAGCTTGGGTGGGGTCTCCTACAATGAGCAGTTCTTC
CDR3aa: CASSLGGVSYNEQFF
v_gene: TRBV5-4
j_gene: TRBJ2-1
abundance: many
d_gene: NA

CDR3nt: TGTGCCACCCTGGGACTTCCTTCCGGGGAGCTGTTTTTT
CDR3aa: CATLGLPSGELFF
v_gene: TRBV24-1
j_gene: TRBJ2-2
abundance: few
d_gene: NA

CDR3nt: TGTGCCAGCAGCTTGCTGGTCCAGGCGGAGCAAGAAACTGAAGCTTTCTTT
CDR3aa: CASSLLVQAEQETEAFF
v_gene: TRBV5-6
j_gene: TRBJ1-1
abundance: NA
d_gene: NA

CDR3nt: TGTGCCAGCAGCTTATCCGGGCTCCAAGAGACCCAGTACTTC
CDR3aa: CASSLSGLQETQYF
v_gene: TRBV5-6
j_gene: TRBJ2-5
abundance: many
d_gene: NA

CDR3nt: TGTGCCAGCAGCCCCGGTTCGGGCGCGGACACTGAAGCTTTCTTT
CDR3aa: CASSPGSGADTEAFF
v_gene: TRBV4-2
j_gene: TRBJ1-1
abundance: few
d_gene: NA

CDR3nt: TGTGCCAGCAGCCCCCGGGACAGGGGGCTATCTGGAAACACCATATATTTT
CDR3aa: CASSPRDRGLSGNTIYF
v_gene: TRBV3-1
j_gene: TRBJ1-3
abundance: NA
d_gene: TRBD1

CDR3nt: TGTGCCAGCAGTGAAGAGCCTCCGGGCCACAGTCCGGAACTGTTTTTT
CDR3aa: CASSEEPPGHSPELFF
v_gene: TRBV6-1
j_gene: TRBJ1-4
abundance: NA
d_gene: NA

CDR3nt: TGTGCCAGTAGTATGCAGGGACAGAGCTCCTACGAGCAGTACTTC
CDR3aa: CASSMQGQSSYEQYF
v_gene: TRBV19
j_gene: TRBJ2-7
abundance: NA
d_gene: TRBD1

CDR3nt: TGTGCCAGCAGGCGTCCGGGACAGGGCTACGAAAAACTGTTTTTT
CDR3aa: CASRRPGQGYEKLFF
v_gene: TRBV2
j_gene: TRBJ1-4
abundance: many
d_gene: TRBD1

CDR3nt: TGTGCCAGCAGCTTAGAGACCCCCTTGGATACGCAGTATTTT
CDR3aa: CASSLETPLDTQYF
v_gene: TRBV7-2
j_gene: TRBJ2-3
abundance: few
d_gene: NA

CDR3nt: TGTGCCATCAGTGACCCGATTACCTCGGAGGGGAATGAGCAGTTCTTC
CDR3aa: CAISDPITSEGNEQFF
v_gene: TRBV10-3
j_gene: TRBJ2-1
abundance: many
d_gene: NA

CDR3nt: TGTGCCAGCAGTGAAGCGTCAGAGACCCAGTACTTC
CDR3aa: CASSEASETQYF
v_gene: TRBV6-1
j_gene: TRBJ2-5
abundance: many
d_gene: NA

CDR3nt: TGTGCCAGTCGCCACAACAGGGAATATAGCTCACCCCTCCACTTT
CDR3aa: CASRHNREYSSPLHF
v_gene: TRBV19
j_gene: TRBJ1-6
abundance: many
d_gene: NA

CDR3nt: TGCGCCAGCAGCTTGAATGCAGGGGGCAGGAACACTGAAGCTTTCTTT
CDR3aa: CASSLNAGGRNTEAFF
v_gene: TRBV5-1
j_gene: TRBJ1-1
abundance: many
d_gene: TRBD1

CDR3nt: TGTGCCAGTGGCCGGACTAGCGGGGGAATTACGAACACCGGGGAGCTGTTTTTT
CDR3aa: CASGRTSGGITNTGELFF
v_gene: TRBV19
j_gene: TRBJ2-2
abundance: NA
d_gene: TRBD2

CDR3nt: TGTGCCACCAGTGAGGCGGGACAGGGCTACGAGCAGTACTTC
CDR3aa: CATSEAGQGYEQYF
v_gene: TRBV24-1
j_gene: TRBJ2-7
abundance: NA
d_gene: TRBD1

CDR3nt: TGTGCCAGCAGCTATCCAACGGGACTAGCTAAAACCGGGGAGCTGTTTTTT
CDR3aa: CASSYPTGLAKTGELFF
v_gene: TRBV7-9
j_gene: TRBJ2-2
abundance: NA
d_gene: TRBD2

CDR3nt: TGCAGTGCTAGGCGTCCAGAGGGAACTGAAGCTTTCTTT
CDR3aa: CSARRPEGTEAFF
v_gene: TRBV20-1
j_gene: TRBJ1-1
abundance: few
d_gene: NA

CDR3nt: TGTGCCAGCAGCTTAGGTTTGCCAGGGCTATCCGGGGCCAACGTCCTGACTTTC
CDR3aa: CASSLGLPGLSGANVLTF
v_gene: TRBV7-2
j_gene: TRBJ2-6
abundance: many
d_gene: NA

CDR3nt: TGCGGCGTTTTTAGGTCTAGCGGGGGATTCGGAGAGACCCAGTACTTC
CDR3aa: CGVFRSSGGFGETQYF
v_gene: TRBV29-1
j_gene: TRBJ2-5
abundance: NA
d_gene: TRBD2

CDR3nt: TGTGCCAGCACGACGGGAGGGAGATACGAGCAGTACTTC
CDR3aa: CASTTGGRYEQYF
v_gene: TRBV6-2/TRBV6-3
j_gene: TRBJ2-7
abundance: many
d_gene: TRBD2

CDR3nt: TGTGCCAGCAGCCGCGGGACAGGGAGGGGGAGAACCCAGCCCCAGCATTTT
CDR3aa: CASSRGTGRGRTQPQHF
v_gene: TRBV11-2
j_gene: TRBJ1-5
abundance: many
d_gene: TRBD1

CDR3nt: TGCAGCGGGCGGGGCCTTTATGGCTACACCTTC
CDR3aa: CSGRGLYGYTF
v_gene: TRBV29-1
j_gene: TRBJ1-2
abundance: many
d_gene: NA

CDR3nt: TGCAGTGCTAGAGATCTTCTAGGGGGCCCCGGGGAGCTGTTTTTT
CDR3aa: CSARDLLGGPGELFF
v_gene: TRBV20-1
j_gene: TRBJ2-2
abundance: NA
d_gene: TRBD1

CDR3nt: TGCAGTGCTAGAGATTACCTAAGAGAGGTGAACACTGAAGCTTTCTTT
CDR3aa: CSARDYLREVNTEAFF
v_gene: TRBV20-1
j_gene: TRBJ1-1
abundance: many
d_gene: NA

CDR3nt: TGTGCCAGCAGCGAGGGGGGCGGCAATCAGCCCCAGCATTTT
CDR3aa: CASSEGGGNQPQHF
v_gene: TRBV3-1
j_gene: TRBJ1-5
abundance: many
d_gene: NA

CDR3nt: TGTGCCAGTAGTATTGGAGGGGTCGGCGAGACCCAGTACTTC
CDR3aa: CASSIGGVGETQYF
v_gene: TRBV19
j_gene: TRBJ2-5
abundance: many
d_gene: NA

CDR3nt: TGTGCCAGCAGTGTTCTGGCAGGGACACATAATCAGCCCCAGCATTTT
CDR3aa: CASSVLAGTHNQPQHF
v_gene: TRBV6-1
j_gene: TRBJ1-5
abundance: few
d_gene: NA

CDR3nt: TGTGCCAGCAGCTTAACAGGAAATACTGGGACTGAAGCTTTCTTT
CDR3aa: CASSLTGNTGTEAFF
v_gene: TRBV7-6
j_gene: TRBJ1-1
abundance: many
d_gene: NA

CDR3nt: TGTGCCAGCCGACGGGAATATAGCAATCAGCCCCAGCATTTT
CDR3aa: CASRREYSNQPQHF
v_gene: TRBV2
j_gene: TRBJ1-5
abundance: many
d_gene: NA

CDR3nt: TGCAGTGCTTCCAGGGGGCGCGGAGATACGCAGTATTTT
CDR3aa: CSASRGRGDTQYF
v_gene: TRBV20-1
j_gene: TRBJ2-3
abundance: many
d_gene: TRBD1

CDR3nt: TGTGCCATCAGTGAGGCGTCAGGCCCAAATCAGCCCCAGCATTTT
CDR3aa: CAISEASGPNQPQHF
v_gene: TRBV10-3
j_gene: TRBJ1-5
abundance: many
d_gene: NA

CDR3nt: TGTGCCAGCAGCCAATCTACAGGGAGAAGCAATCAGCCCCAGCATTTT
CDR3aa: CASSQSTGRSNQPQHF
v_gene: TRBV16
j_gene: TRBJ1-5
abundance: few
d_gene: NA

CDR3nt: TGTGCCAGCAGCCCGTGGGCCTTCTATAGCAATCAGCCCCAGCATTTT
CDR3aa: CASSPWAFYSNQPQHF
v_gene: TRBV6-2/TRBV6-3
j_gene: TRBJ1-5
abundance: few
d_gene: NA